The clone carrying this TCR beta chain was found a few times. The sample is drawn from a study of response to subunit inactivated influenza vaccine. MiXCR, applied by TCRdb to the RT-PCR reads, yields one record per CDR3 protein. The sample has under 200,000 distinct CDR3 sequences; about 10% are singletons. The CDR3 length is 14 residues. V lost 3 bases, J lost 2 bases, and 11 bases lay in between. Germline V lookup: CDR1 MNHEY, CDR2 SMNVEV (reference sequence). This chain connects TRBV27 to TRBJ2-7; a possible D gene is TRBD1 (6 bases). Here the sequenced sample was CD8+ T cells sorted from PBMCs, taken less than 30 months after vaccination. This sequence originates from a man between 50 and 70 years old who received an inactivated influenza vaccine. The CDR3 is CASSFTGSAYEQYF. The CDR3 nucleotides read TGTGCCAGCAGTTTTACAGGGTCGGCCTACGAGCAGTACTTC.